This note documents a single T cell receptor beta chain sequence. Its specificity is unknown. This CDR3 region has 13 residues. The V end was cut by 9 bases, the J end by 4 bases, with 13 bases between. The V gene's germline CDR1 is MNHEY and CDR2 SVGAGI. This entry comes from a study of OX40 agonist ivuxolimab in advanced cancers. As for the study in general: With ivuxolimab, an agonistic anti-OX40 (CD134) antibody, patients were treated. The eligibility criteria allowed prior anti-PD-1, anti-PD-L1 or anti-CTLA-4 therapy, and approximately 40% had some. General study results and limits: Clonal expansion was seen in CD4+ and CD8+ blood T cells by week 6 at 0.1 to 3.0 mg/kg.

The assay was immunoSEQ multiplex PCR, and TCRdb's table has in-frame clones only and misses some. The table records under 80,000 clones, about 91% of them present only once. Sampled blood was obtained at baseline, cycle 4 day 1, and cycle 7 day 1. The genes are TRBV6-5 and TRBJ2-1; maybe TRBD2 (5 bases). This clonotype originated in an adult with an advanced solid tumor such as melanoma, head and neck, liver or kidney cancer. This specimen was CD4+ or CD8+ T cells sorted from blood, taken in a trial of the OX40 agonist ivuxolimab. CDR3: CASRMDSYNEQFF. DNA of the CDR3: TGTGCCAGTAGGATGGACTCTTACAATGAGCAGTTCTTC.